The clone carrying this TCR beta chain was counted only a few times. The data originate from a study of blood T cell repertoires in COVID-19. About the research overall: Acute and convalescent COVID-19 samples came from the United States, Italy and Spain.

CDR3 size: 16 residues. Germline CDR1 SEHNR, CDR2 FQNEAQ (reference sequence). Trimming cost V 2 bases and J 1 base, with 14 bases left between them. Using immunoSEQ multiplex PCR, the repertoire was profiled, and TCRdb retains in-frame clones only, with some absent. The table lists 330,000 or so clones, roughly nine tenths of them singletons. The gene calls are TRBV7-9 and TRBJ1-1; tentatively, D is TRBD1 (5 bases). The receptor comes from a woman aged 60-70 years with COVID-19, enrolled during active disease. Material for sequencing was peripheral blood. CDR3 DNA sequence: TGTGCCAGCAGCTTACTGGGGCCCTTGGGGAACACTGAAGCTTTCTTT. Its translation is CASSLLGPLGNTEAFF.